This T cell receptor (beta chain) was retrieved from a study of T-cell reconstitution after alpha-beta-depleted transplantation in children. CDR1 is SEHNR and CDR2 is FQNEAQ in the germline V gene (reference sequence). The CDR3 consists of 17 residues. J gave up 2 bases and V 5 bases, and 12 bases lay outside the gene matches. Preparing the TCRbeta library involved the use of unique molecular identifiers. TCRdb passed the PCR reads through MiXCR, listing each CDR3 protein once. The sample holds hundreds of thousands of distinct CDR3 sequences, roughly 15% seen once. Study-wide results and caveats: High day-60 TCRbeta diversity in some patients came from surviving recipient T cells and thymic progenitors. The authors attributed T-cell counts and diversity one year after transplant mostly to newly produced T cells. Several hundred expanded graft clones reportedly gave rise to the alpha-beta T cells present about two months after transplant.

To note about this clonotype: Its matching antigen is unknown.

The source material was PBMCs, mostly from graft donor cells, sampled 360 days after TCRalphabeta/CD19-depleted stem cell transplant. The receptor was isolated from a male patient aged 2-9 years who had a stem cell transplant for acute lymphoblastic leukemia, so the T cells may come from the graft donor. This sequence joins TRBV7-9 and TRBJ1-3; 7 nucleotides align to TRBD1. CDR3 nucleotide sequence: TGTGCCAGCAGCCCCTCCGTCCGACAGGGAGCTGGAAACACCATATATTTT. As protein: CASSPSVRQGAGNTIYF.